These T cell receptor beta chains were read from a single sample in a study of blood T cell repertoires in COVID-19. Method: immunoSEQ multiplex PCR; TCRdb's copy keeps in-frame clones and lacks some. The sample contains around 240,000 clones, more than 75% of which appear only once. The sample consisted of PBMCs or T cells enriched from blood (not recorded which). These receptors were taken from a woman between 50 and 59 years old who had recovered from COVID-19. Each CDR3 is given with its conserved first and last residue. Fields, in order: J gene, D gene, clone size, V gene, CDR3 protein, CDR3 DNA. A D gene is named only where the DNA matches it firmly. Where a row states a size, it is once, few, many or the class of an expanded clone; other rows omit it.

>TRBJ2-1|TRBD2|few|TRBV14
CASSQDRLAGVHEQFF
TGTGCCAGCAGCCAAGATAGGCTAGCGGGAGTCCATGAGCAGTTCTTC
>TRBJ1-3|-|-|TRBV21-1
CASRKEAGGSSGNTIYF
TGTGCCAGCAGGAAAGAGGCGGGCGGCAGCTCTGGAAACACCATATATTTT
>TRBJ1-1|TRBD1|-|TRBV4-1
CASSLDRAEAFF
TGCGCCAGCAGCCTGGACAGGGCTGAAGCTTTCTTT
>TRBJ2-2|TRBD2|-|TRBV7-2
CASSLFPGGAGTGELFF
TGTGCCAGCAGCTTATTTCCCGGGGGGGCGGGTACCGGGGAGCTGTTTTTT
>TRBJ1-1|-|-|TRBV12-3/TRBV12-4
CASSFSGYPEAFF
TGTGCCAGCAGTTTTTCAGGGTACCCTGAAGCTTTCTTT
>TRBJ1-1|-|-|TRBV18
CASSPQGSLGTEAFF
TGTGCCAGCTCACCACAGGGGTCCCTCGGGACTGAAGCTTTCTTT
>TRBJ1-1|TRBD1|-|TRBV7-9
CASSSLQGTNTEAFF
TGTGCCAGCAGCTCTTTACAGGGGACAAACACTGAAGCTTTCTTT
>TRBJ2-6|-|-|TRBV5-1
CASSLRGTGVLPGANVLTF
TGCGCCAGCAGCTTGCGCGGGACGGGGGTACTACCTGGGGCCAACGTCCTGACTTTC
>TRBJ2-1|-|-|TRBV12-3/TRBV12-4
CASTEDSYNEQFF
TGTGCCAGCACCGAGGACAGTTACAATGAGCAGTTCTTC
>TRBJ1-5|TRBD1|few|TRBV7-2
CASSPGTGVYQPQHF
TGTGCCAGCAGCCCAGGGACAGGGGTATATCAGCCCCAGCATTTT
>TRBJ2-7|-|-|TRBV4-3
CASSQDSRYEQYF
TGCGCCAGCAGCCAAGACTCCAGATACGAGCAGTACTTC
>TRBJ2-2|-|-|TRBV18
CASSTQQGYTGELFF
TGTGCCAGCTCAACTCAACAGGGATACACCGGGGAGCTGTTTTTT
>TRBJ1-6|-|-|TRBV4-3
CASSQWSDSYNSPLHF
TGCGCCAGCAGCCAATGGTCAGACTCCTATAATTCACCCCTCCACTTT
>TRBJ1-5|-|-|TRBV3-1/TRBV3-2
CASSQERGGSNQPQHF
TGTGCCAGCAGCCAAGAGAGGGGGGGGAGCAATCAGCCCCAGCATTTT
>TRBJ1-2|TRBD1|-|TRBV6-5
CASRPSTGDIYGYTF
TGTGCCAGCAGACCTTCCACAGGGGACATCTATGGCTACACCTTC
>TRBJ2-3|-|once|TRBV27
CASSLLSFTDTQYF
TGTGCCAGCAGTTTATTAAGCTTTACAGATACGCAGTATTTT
>TRBJ2-1|-|-|TRBV11-2
CASSLRGNSYNEQFF
TGTGCCAGCAGCTTAAGGGGGAACTCCTACAATGAGCAGTTCTTC
>TRBJ2-7|-|-|TRBV11-3
CASSFGKSSYEQYF
TGTGCCAGCAGCTTCGGGAAGTCGTCCTACGAGCAGTACTTC